The 10 T cell receptor beta chains below come from one sample, sequenced in a study of blood T cell repertoires in COVID-19. The assay was immunoSEQ multiplex PCR, and TCRdb's table has in-frame clones only and misses some. The sample consists of fewer than 300,000 clones, about nine tenths of them appearing once. Sequencing input: PBMCs or T cells enriched from blood (not recorded which). The receptors derive from a woman aged 40 to 50 with acute COVID-19.

The CDR3 sequence is CSVDEGTKNGYTF. The CDR3 DNA follows: TGCAGCGTTGATGAGGGGACAAAGAATGGCTACACCTTC. The chain links TRBV29-1 to TRBJ1-2; TRBD1 might be the D (6 bases). The CDR3 length is 13 residues. CDR1 is SQVTM and CDR2 is ANQGSEA in the germline V gene. V shed 3 bases and J shed 6 bases, with 14 bases lying between them.

J is TRBJ2-2 and V is TRBV15; TRBD1 might be the D (5 bases). Between the trimmed V and J ends, which lost 0 bases and 4 bases, there was a span of 15 bases. CDR3 size: 17 residues. CDR1 LNHNV and CDR2 YYDKDF come from the germline V gene (reference sequence). Here the CDR3 reads CATSRDRGLGATGELFF. CDR3 bases: TGTGCCACCAGCAGAGATAGGGGCCTAGGGGCCACCGGGGAGCTGTTTTTT.

The genes are TRBV30 and TRBJ1-5; 12 bases are a match to TRBD1. Trimming removed 3 bases from V and 7 bases from J; junction bases left unmatched: 4. The CDR3 extends over 14 amino acids. Germline-derived CDR1 and CDR2 are GTSNPN and SVGIG (reference sequence). CDR3 DNA sequence: TGTGCCTGGAGGGGACAGGGGGCCCGACAGCCCCAGCATTTT. Translated: CAWRGQGARQPQHF.

The V call is TRBV11-3, the J call TRBJ2-4, with 9 bases matching TRBD2. The junction had 11 bases not matched to a gene; V was cut back by 2 bases and J by 3 bases. The CDR3 has 18 amino acids. Per the germline V gene, CDR1 is SGHNT and CDR2 is YENEEA. This CDR3 reads CASSLPRGAGGLKNIQYF. For the CDR3, the DNA is TGTGCCAGCAGCTTACCCCGGGGCGCGGGAGGGCTCAAAAACATTCAGTACTTC.

The chain carries TRBV19 and TRBJ1-5; maybe TRBD1 (5 bases). V was trimmed by 6 bases and J by 1 base, leaving 13 bases between them. The CDR3 is 15 residues long. Germline-derived CDR1 and CDR2 are LNHDA and SQIVND (reference sequence). The CDR3: CASREGRWSNQPQHF. CDR3 DNA sequence: TGTGCCAGTAGGGAGGGACGGTGGAGCAATCAGCCCCAGCATTTT.

The CDR3 loop reads CASSLGQTNQPQHF. The CDR3 DNA reads as TGTGCCAGCAGCTTAGGACAGACCAATCAGCCCCAGCATTTT. The chain recombines TRBV7-9 with TRBJ1-5; TRBD1 is a possible D gene (5 bases). Germline V gives CDR1 SEHNR, CDR2 FQNEAQ (reference sequence). This CDR3 has 14 residues. The ends were cut back, 1 base at V and 3 bases at J, with 7 bases in the middle. The variable domain in full, completed from reference TRBV7-9 and TRBJ1-5, reads DTGVSQNPRHKITKRGQNVTFRCDPISEHNRLYWYRQTLGQGPEFLTYFQNEAQLEKSRLLSDRFSAERPKGSFSTLEIQRTEQGDSAMYLCASSLGQTNQPQHFGDGTRLSIL.

At least ten counts were recorded for this clone. V and J are TRBV10-3 and TRBJ2-2; 12 nucleotides line up with TRBD2. V was pared by 3 bases and J by 6 bases, with 8 bases of the junction left unmatched. This CDR3 contains 17 residues. Germline V CDR1 and CDR2: ENHRY, SYGVKD. CDR3 DNA sequence: TGTGCCATCAGTGACCCTGGGCTAGCGGGAGGGTCCGGGGAGCTGTTTTTT. Translation: CAISDPGLAGGSGELFF.

CDR3: CASSSPTGPTNEKLFF. CDR3 DNA sequence: TGTGCCAGCAGCTCACCGACAGGGCCAACTAATGAAAAACTGTTTTTT. V usage is TRBV7-8 and J usage is TRBJ1-4; 7 bases map to TRBD1. CDR1 and CDR2 (germline): SGHVS, FQNEAQ. V was pared by 4 bases and J by 0 bases, with 5 bases of the junction left unmatched. This CDR3 comprises 16 residues.

This chain joins TRBV10-2 and TRBJ1-1; D ambiguous. The CDR3 sequence is 15 residues long. V was trimmed by 8 bases and J by 1 base, leaving 17 bases between them. Germline V lookup: CDR1 WSHSY, CDR2 SAAADI. CDR3 sequence: CASRGAETGNTEAFF. The CDR3 region has the DNA TGCGCCAGCCGGGGTGCCGAAACTGGGAACACTGAAGCTTTCTTT.

The chain links TRBV6-5 to TRBJ1-1; unclear D gene. Trimming pared 6 bases from V and 2 bases from J, leaving 13 bases between. This CDR3 spans 14 amino acids. Germline CDR1 is MNHEY and CDR2 is SVGAGI. CDR3 sequence: CASSDASVNTEAFF. The CDR3 DNA is TGTGCCAGCAGCGATGCCTCAGTTAACACTGAAGCTTTCTTT.